The next 28 T cell receptor beta chains were all read from a single sample in a study of Ad26.COV2.S vaccination and SARS-CoV-2 variants. Repertoires were generated with immunoSEQ multiplex PCR, while TCRdb's copy carries only in-frame clones and drops some. The profile covers approximately 300,000 clones, with more than 70% appearing a single time and around 1.9% taken by the ten largest. Treatment meaning: some 20 received Ad26.COV2.S at low or high dose, single or two shots; roughly five received placebo; per-sample allocation not given. Each sample was drawn 63 days after the first injection (of vaccine or placebo). Sequencing used peripheral blood, obtained in a trial of Ad26.COV2.S vaccine versus placebo. These receptors came from a person between 18 and 65 years old who received the Ad26.COV2.S COVID-19 vaccine or a placebo.

This clone was detected only once. The chain carries TRBV28 and TRBJ1-1; a weak D match, TRBD1 (6 bases). The CDR3 is made up of 14 amino acids. Trimming removed 10 bases at V and 5 bases at J, with 20 bases between. Germline V CDR1 and CDR2: MDHEN, SYDVKM. Written as DNA, the CDR3 is TGTGCCACCCAAGACAGGTCGGGAGGTACTGAAGCTTTCTTT. Protein product: CATQDRSGGTEAFF.

The chain combines TRBV6-5 with TRBJ1-6, with D perhaps matching TRBD1 (6 bases). The CDR3 is 14 amino acids. Looked up from germline, CDR1 is MNHEY and CDR2 is SVGAGI. The V gene lost 4 bases and the J gene lost 5 bases, with 9 bases spanning the gap. The chain's CDR3 is CASSSGGDNSPLHF. The CDR3 DNA sequence: TGTGCCAGCAGTTCGGGGGGCGATAATTCACCCCTCCACTTT.

This clone was detected many times. The rearrangement links TRBV5-4 to TRBJ2-7, with 7 bases that match TRBD1. The CDR3 runs 14 residues. J lost 1 base, V lost 4 bases, and 5 bases had no gene match. Germline lookup yields CDR1 SGHNT and CDR2 YYREEE (reference sequence). CDR3 bases: TGTGCCAGCAGCGGGGACAGCCTTTCCTACGAGCAGTACTTC. Protein product: CASSGDSLSYEQYF.

In this sample, this clone turned up once. The V gene is TRBV2, the J gene TRBJ1-5; 8 bases line up with TRBD1. V lost 1 base and J lost 3; bases outside the gene matches: 2. The CDR3 loop spans 15 amino acids. Germline assignment: CDR1 SNHLY and CDR2 FYNNEI. CDR3 amino acids: CASSEGQGANQPQHF. The DNA for the CDR3 is TGTGCCAGCAGTGAAGGGCAGGGGGCCAATCAGCCCCAGCATTTT.

This clone was recorded once. V gene TRBV19 combines with J gene TRBJ2-2; no reliable D call. This CDR3 region has 14 residues. Germline-derived CDR1 and CDR2 are LNHDA and SQIVND (reference sequence). V lost 2 bases to trimming and J lost 1 base, with 5 bases between them. The CDR3 loop reads CASSISRNTGELFF. Here the CDR3 DNA reads TGTGCCAGTAGTATATCCAGGAACACCGGGGAGCTGTTTTTT.

The gene calls are TRBV19 and TRBJ1-4; D gene uncertain. CDR1 is LNHDA and CDR2 is SQIVND in the germline V gene (reference sequence). The CDR3 contains 13 residues. V dropped 4 bases and J dropped 8 bases, with 11 bases sitting between them. Written as DNA, the CDR3 is TGTGCCAGTAGTACGCACAAGACCGAAAAACTGTTTTTT. Amino acids: CASSTHKTEKLFF.

The rearrangement links TRBV25-1 to TRBJ2-5; no clear D gene. The ends were cut back, 10 bases at V and 5 bases at J, with 11 bases in the middle. The CDR3 has 11 residues. CDR1 MGHDK and CDR2 SYGVNS come from the germline V gene. CDR3 sequence: CATSLGETQYF. DNA for the CDR3: TGTGCCACCAGCCTTGGGGAGACCCAGTACTTC.

The rearrangement joins TRBV2 to TRBJ2-7, with 7 bases identical to TRBD2. The V segment lost 5 bases and the J segment 3 bases; nucleotides outside the gene matches: 7. CDR3 length equals 14 residues. Germline V gene lookup returns CDR1 SNHLY and CDR2 FYNNEI. The DNA for the CDR3 is TGTGCCAGCAGTCACGCGGGGGTCCTCTACGAGCAGTACTTC. Encoded protein: CASSHAGVLYEQYF.

The chain couples TRBV7-9 to TRBJ2-2; 7 bases map to TRBD2. Trimming took 1 base from V and 1 from J; bases not matched to a gene: 3. The CDR3 sequence is 16 residues long. Germline V gives CDR1 SEHNR, CDR2 FQNEAQ (reference sequence). The CDR3 DNA follows: TGTGCCAGCAGCTTAGTACGGGGGGAGAACACCGGGGAGCTGTTTTTT. Its protein product is CASSLVRGENTGELFF.

The chain carries TRBV5-1 and TRBJ2-2, with D possibly being TRBD1 (6 bases). The CDR3 sequence is 15 residues long. Trimming stripped 0 bases from V and 7 bases from J, with 13 bases between. Germline V gives CDR1 SGHRS, CDR2 YFSETQ. The chain's CDR3 is CASSLGDNVGGELFF. The CDR3 DNA reads as TGCGCCAGCAGCTTGGGGGACAATGTTGGCGGGGAGCTGTTTTTT. The full variable domain, in which reference TRBV5-1 and TRBJ2-2 provide the parts outside the CDR3, is KAGVTQTPRYLIKTRGQQVTLSCSPISGHRSVSWYQQTPGQGLQFLFEYFSETQRNKGNFPGRFSGRQFSNSRSEMNVSTLELGDSALYLCASSLGDNVGGELFFGEGSRLTVL.

With regard to this clone: The sample holds other DNA sequences that translate to the same CDR3. The V call is TRBV7-9, the J call TRBJ1-1; D ambiguous. In germline, CDR1 is SEHNR, CDR2 FQNEAQ (reference sequence). CDR3 size: 13 residues. Trimming cost V 3 bases and J 4 bases, with 9 bases left between them. CDR3: CASSLEGGTEAFF. In DNA form, the CDR3 reads TGTGCCAGCAGCTTGGAGGGTGGCACTGAAGCTTTCTTT.

The chain couples TRBV9 to TRBJ2-1; D unresolved. Germline values: CDR1 SGDLS, CDR2 YYNGEE. V lost 3 bases to trimming and J lost 10 bases, with 14 bases between them. The CDR3 contains 13 residues. The CDR3 region is CASSANLADEQFF. The DNA of the CDR3 is TGTGCCAGCAGCGCCAACCTTGCTGACGAGCAGTTCTTC.

As regards this clone: Within the sample, other DNA sequences also encode this same CDR3. The chain couples TRBV14 to TRBJ1-5; no reliable D call. Between the trimmed V and J ends, which lost 3 bases and 3 bases, there was a span of 3 bases. The CDR3 is 12 amino acids. The germline CDR1 and CDR2 sequences are SGHDN and FVKESK. In DNA form, the CDR3 reads TGTGCCAGCAGCCAGGACAATCAGCCCCAGCATTTT. This translates into CASSQDNQPQHF.

The genes are TRBV28 and TRBJ1-2, with D hard to call. The CDR3 covers 16 residues. The V end was cut by 3 bases, the J end by 0 bases, with 14 bases between. Germline loops: CDR1 MDHEN, CDR2 SYDVKM. The CDR3 DNA sequence: TGTGCCAGCAGTTTTCTTTCACGTGCAACTAACTATGGCTACACCTTC. Its protein is CASSFLSRATNYGYTF.

V is TRBV6-2 or TRBV6-3 and J is TRBJ2-7; 8 positions match TRBD1. The junction had 2 bases not matched to a gene; V was cut back by 4 bases and J by 0 bases. This CDR3 comprises 14 residues. Looked up from germline, CDR1 is MNHEY and CDR2 is SVGEGT. This CDR3 reads CASSSQGASYEQYF. For the CDR3, the DNA is TGTGCCAGCAGTTCCCAGGGGGCCTCCTACGAGCAGTACTTC.

The rearrangement links TRBV19 to TRBJ2-5; D is ambiguous. V lost 3 bases to trimming and J lost 5 bases, with 7 bases between them. CDR3 length equals 12 residues. Germline-derived CDR1 and CDR2 are LNHDA and SQIVND (reference sequence). CDR3 DNA sequence: TGTGCCAGTAGTATGTTGGGGGAGACCCAGTACTTC. This gives the protein CASSMLGETQYF.

This chain links TRBV27 with TRBJ1-1; TRBD1 agrees at 7 bases. The CDR3 runs 16 residues. The ends lost 4 bases at V and 3 bases at J; junction bases unmatched: 11. Germline-derived CDR1 and CDR2 are MNHEY and SMNVEV (reference sequence). CDR3 loop: CASSYYRGGLDTEAFF. The DNA for the CDR3 is TGTGCCAGCAGTTACTACAGGGGAGGGTTGGACACTGAAGCTTTCTTT.

J is TRBJ1-3 and V is TRBV19, with D perhaps matching TRBD1 (6 bases). V lost 10 bases, J lost 2 bases, and 15 bases lay in between. The germline gives CDR1 LNHDA, CDR2 SQIVND (reference sequence). The CDR3 loop spans 14 amino acids. Here the CDR3 reads CATARGGTGNTIYF. In DNA, the CDR3 is TGTGCCACGGCCAGGGGTGGAACTGGAAACACCATATATTTT.

The chain combines TRBV11-2 with TRBJ1-4; TRBD1 matches 8 bases. V shed 5 bases, J shed 4 bases, and the junction held 9 bases outside the gene matches. This CDR3 comprises 16 residues. Germline values: CDR1 SGHAT, CDR2 FQNNGV. The CDR3 protein is CASSPGQGAVNEKLFF. In DNA, the CDR3 is TGTGCCAGCAGCCCAGGGCAGGGGGCGGTTAATGAAAAACTGTTTTTT.

The chain joins TRBV6-2 or TRBV6-3 to TRBJ2-5; 7 bases map to TRBD2. V dropped 4 bases and J dropped 5; count of bases not matched to a gene: 16. The CDR3 contains 17 residues. The germline CDR1 and CDR2 sequences are MNHEY and SVGEGT. The CDR3: CASSSTSLAVLWETQYF. CDR3 in DNA: TGTGCCAGCAGTTCGACTAGCCTAGCTGTTTTGTGGGAGACCCAGTACTTC.

The rearrangement uses TRBV12-3 or TRBV12-4 and TRBJ1-5, with 8 bases that match TRBD1. The CDR3 contains 13 residues. The V segment lost 5 bases and the J segment 5 bases; nucleotides outside the gene matches: 2. The CDR3 here is CASSQQGDQPQHF. DNA of the CDR3: TGTGCCAGCAGTCAACAGGGGGATCAGCCCCAGCATTTT.

This rearrangement joins TRBV29-1 to TRBJ2-7, with TRBD1 matching 10 bases. Germline CDR1 SQVTM, CDR2 ANQGSEA. Trimming removed 1 base from V and 3 bases from J; junction bases left unmatched: 3. This CDR3 spans 14 amino acids. The CDR3 DNA is TGCAGCGTTGAAGTATGGGACAGGGGCTACGAGCAGTACTTC. Translation: CSVEVWDRGYEQYF.

This chain uses TRBV3-1 (or the pseudogene TRBV3-2) with TRBJ2-3, with 10 bases aligning to TRBD2. The trim removed 0 bases at V and 9 bases at J, leaving 9 bases unmatched. In germline, CDR1 is LGHDT, CDR2 YNNKEL (reference sequence). CDR3 length: 16 amino acids. CDR3 sequence reads: CASSQDLSGGAKTQYF. CDR3 DNA sequence: TGTGCCAGCAGCCAAGATCTAAGCGGGGGGGCAAAGACGCAGTATTTT.

The chain uses TRBV7-2 and TRBJ2-2, with TRBD1 as a possible D gene (6 bases). The CDR3 is made up of 13 amino acids. Deletions cut 5 bases from V and 9 bases from J, with 13 bases between. The germline gives CDR1 SGHTA, CDR2 FQGNSA. In DNA form, the CDR3 reads TGTGCCAGCAGCCTCCGGGACAAATGGGAGCTGTTTTTT. It translates to CASSLRDKWELFF.

The V and J genes are TRBV25-1 and TRBJ1-3; D not certain. Germline-derived CDR1 and CDR2 are MGHDK and SYGVNS. The CDR3 totals 11 residues. The V and J ends lost 9 bases and 4 bases respectively, with 7 bases between them. CDR3 nucleotides: TGTGCCAGTCTATCCGGAAACACCATATATTTT. This sequence encodes CASLSGNTIYF.

This chain connects TRBV6-2 or TRBV6-3 to TRBJ1-6, with TRBD1 as a possible D gene (5 bases). The CDR3 has 16 amino acids. V lost 0 bases and J lost 1, with 7 bases in between. Looked up from germline, CDR1 is MNHEY and CDR2 is SVGEGT. The CDR3 loop is CASSYSQGSYNSPLHF. The CDR3 region has the DNA TGTGCCAGCAGTTACTCTCAGGGTTCCTATAATTCACCCCTCCACTTT.

The rearrangement uses TRBV13 and TRBJ2-7, with D perhaps matching TRBD1 or TRBD2 (5 bases each). V was shortened by 0 bases and J by 6 bases, with 12 bases between the two germline ends. The CDR3 is 14 amino acids. Germline CDR1 is PRHDT and CDR2 is FYEKMQ (reference sequence). CDR3 protein: CASSLGRRAGEQYF. CDR3 nucleotides: TGTGCCAGCAGCTTAGGTCGCAGGGCGGGCGAGCAGTACTTC.

The chain is built from TRBV9 and TRBJ2-3, with D tentatively TRBD1 (5 bases). This CDR3 has 15 residues. With 0 bases removed from V and 2 bases from J, the gap between germline ends came to 10 bases. From germline, CDR1 is SGDLS and CDR2 YYNGEE. Written as DNA, the CDR3 is TGTGCCAGCAGCGTAGACAGTGGGGCCACAGATACGCAGTATTTT. Its protein is CASSVDSGATDTQYF. Using reference TRBV9 and TRBJ2-3 for the parts outside the CDR3, the full variable domain is DSGVTQTPKHLITATGQRVTLRCSPRSGDLSVYWYQQSLDQGLQFLIQYYNGEERAKGNILERFSAQQFPDLHSELNLSSLELGDSALYFCASSVDSGATDTQYFGPGTRLTVL.